Below are 18 T cell receptor beta chains sequenced from a single sample in a study of T and B cells in COVID-19 patients. TRB was amplified from about 260-540 ng of blood genomic DNA. Multiplex PCR with BIOMED2 TRB-A/B primer pools amplified TRB rearrangements. One entry per CDR3 protein results from TCRdb running MiXCR on the multiplex PCR reads. The top ten clones hold around 7% of a sample with some 14,000 distinct CDR3 sequences, approximately 28% of them seen once. The specimen sequenced was blood. Every receptor here comes from a human donor who had recovered from COVID-19.

The sample holds many counts of this clonotype. The rearrangement links TRBV30 to TRBJ2-7, with 8 positions matching TRBD1. V lost 3 bases to trimming and J lost 2 bases; unmatched junction nucleotides: 12. CDR3 length: 16 amino acids. Germline V gene sequence: CDR1 GTSNPN, CDR2 SVGIG (reference sequence). The CDR3, as DNA: TGTGCCTGGAGAGACAGGGGTTTAAAGGGTCCCTACGAGCAGTACTTC. Translating it yields CAWRDRGLKGPYEQYF. The full variable domain, in which reference TRBV30 and TRBJ2-7 provide the parts outside the CDR3, is SQTIHQWPATLVQPVGSPLSLECTVEGTSNPNLYWYRQAAGRGLQLLFYSVGIGQISSEVPQNLSASRPQDRQFILSSKKLLLSDSGFYLCAWRDRGLKGPYEQYFGPGTRLTVT.

To note about this clonotype: This could be a read error, since a much larger clone is one nucleotide away. The chain uses TRBV6-5 and TRBJ2-5; 7 nucleotides match TRBD1. This CDR3 region has 18 residues. After removal of 2 bases from V and 2 bases from J, the junction contained 14 bases not matched to a gene. CDR1 MNHEY and CDR2 SVGAGI come from the germline V gene. CDR3 nucleotide sequence: TGTGCCAGCAGTTACAATAGAGGGGGCCCGATCGGGCAAGAGACCCAGTACTTC. Its protein product is CASSYNRGGPIGQETQYF.

The V and J genes are TRBV5-6 and TRBJ2-5; 9 bases match TRBD2. The CDR3 totals 15 residues. V shed 2 bases and J 10 bases; nucleotides not matched to a gene: 12. Germline CDR1 is SGHDT and CDR2 is YYEEEE. For the CDR3, the DNA is TGTGCCAGCAGCTTAGGGGTAGCGGGGGTTGGAGACCAGTACTTC. It codes for CASSLGVAGVGDQYF. Based on the CDR3 plus reference TRBV5-6 and TRBJ2-5, the full variable domain is DAGVTQSPTHLIKTRGQQVTLRCSPKSGHDTVSWYQQALGQGPQFIFQYYEEEERQRGNFPDRFSGHQFPNYSSELNVNALLLGDSALYLCASSLGVAGVGDQYFGPGTRLLVL.

This clonotype occurred a few times. The chain combines TRBV20-1 with TRBJ2-1, with 10 bases that match TRBD2. The CDR3 is made up of 17 amino acids. Trimming at V came to 1 base and at J to 12 bases, leaving 18 bases not matched to a gene. Germline loops: CDR1 DFQATT, CDR2 SNEGSKA (reference sequence). DNA of the CDR3: TGCAGTGCTAGAGGATACCCCGGGACTAGCGTCCCAACGGGGCAGTTCTTC. It translates to CSARGYPGTSVPTGQFF.

This clonotype has a handful of counts. The chain couples TRBV6-5 to TRBJ2-4, with D tentatively TRBD1 or TRBD2 (5 bases each). The germline gives CDR1 MNHEY, CDR2 SVGAGI. Trimming removed 0 bases from V and 5 bases from J, with 11 bases in between. The CDR3 runs 15 residues. The CDR3 spells CASSYSGTSQNIQYF. Here the CDR3 DNA reads TGTGCCAGCAGTTACTCCGGGACCTCCCAAAACATTCAGTACTTC.

Points on this clonotype: This may stem from a read error, because a much larger clone lies one nucleotide away. The chain joins TRBV15 to TRBJ1-2; D gene unclear. The CDR3 spans 12 residues. The germline CDR1 and CDR2 sequences are LNHNV and YYDKDF (reference sequence). This CDR3 is CATSRDNYVYTF. The CDR3 nucleotides are TGTGCCACCAGCAGAGACAACTATGTCTACACCTTC.

The J gene is TRBJ1-4, the V gene TRBV11-2; possible D gene TRBD1, 6 bases. Germline V gene data show CDR1 as SGHAT and CDR2 as FQNNGV. The CDR3 extends over 14 amino acids. Deletions cut 7 bases from V and 5 bases from J, with 14 bases between. This chain's CDR3 is CASTWDIGNEKLFF. The CDR3 nucleotides read TGTGCCAGCACCTGGGACATCGGGAATGAAAAACTGTTTTTT.

This clonotype is medium-sized in the sample. The chain has TRBV29-1 and TRBJ1-4; no definite D call. Trimming pared 3 bases from V and 8 bases from J, leaving 10 bases between. The CDR3 totals 12 residues. Germline V gene data show CDR1 as SQVTM and CDR2 as ANQGSEA. The CDR3 sequence is CSVEIPPEKLFF. In nucleotides, the CDR3 is TGCAGCGTTGAGATACCCCCAGAAAAACTGTTTTTT. Supplemented by reference TRBV29-1 and TRBJ1-4, the full variable domain reads SAVISQKPSRDICQRGTSLTIQCQVDSQVTMMFWYRQQPGQSLTLIATANQGSEATYESGFVIDKFPISRPNLTFSTLTVSNMSPEDSSIYLCSVEIPPEKLFFGSGTQLSVL.

This clonotype appeared many times. The chain couples TRBV5-4 to TRBJ2-7; 10 nucleotides agree with TRBD2. The CDR3 loop spans 15 amino acids. Germline lookup yields CDR1 SGHNT and CDR2 YYREEE (reference sequence). Losses at the gene ends were 4 bases for V and 4 bases for J; bases not matched to a gene: 8. Written as DNA, the CDR3 is TGTGCCAGCAGCATAGCCGGGACTAGCGTATACGAGCAGTACTTC. Residues: CASSIAGTSVYEQYF.

Ten or more counts support this clonotype. Germline and junction disagree at one end, which may indicate a read error. This chain connects TRBV13 to TRBJ2-7; 8 nucleotides agree with TRBD1. This CDR3 is built from 12 residues. The germline gives CDR1 PRHDT, CDR2 FYEKMQ (reference sequence). CDR3 DNA sequence: TGTGCCAGCAGCTTAGGGCAGGGGGCAGGAAACTTC. Its translation is CASSLGQGAGNF.

The V gene is TRBV30, the J gene TRBJ1-2; the D gene is possibly TRBD1 (6 bases). Germline V gene lookup returns CDR1 GTSNPN and CDR2 SVGIG (reference sequence). V lost 0 bases, J lost 8 bases, and 16 bases lay in between. The CDR3 sequence is 14 residues long. The CDR3 sequence is CAWSVLIGGGGYTF. As DNA, the CDR3 is TGTGCCTGGAGTGTACTTATAGGGGGTGGGGGCTACACCTTC.

Comments on this clonotype: With a much larger clone just one base away, this may be a read error. Here the CDR3 reads CAWRSGTRSPLHF. The DNA for the CDR3 is TGTGCCTGGAGATCGGGGACTAGATCACCCCTCCACTTT. The chain combines TRBV30 with TRBJ1-6; TRBD1 might be the D (5 bases). CDR1 and CDR2 from the germline V gene are GTSNPN and SVGIG (reference sequence). Trimming removed 3 bases at V and 10 bases at J, with 13 bases between. This CDR3 has 13 residues.

This clonotype was counted only a few times. The junction shows a germline mismatch at one end, possibly a read error. V is TRBV5-4 and J is TRBJ2-7, with 12 positions matching TRBD2. Germline V gives CDR1 SGHNT, CDR2 YYREEE (reference sequence). The length of the CDR3 is 15 residues. The DNA for the CDR3 is TGCGCCAGCAACCCACTAGCGGGAGGCTCCTACGAGCAGTACTTC. Its protein product is CASNPLAGGSYEQYF.

The chain combines TRBV14 with TRBJ1-1; 7 positions match TRBD1. J lost 3 bases, V lost 4 bases, and 11 bases had no gene match. The CDR3 length is 16 residues. Germline-derived CDR1 and CDR2 are SGHDN and FVKESK. Here the CDR3 reads CASSLLRGRSDTEAFF. CDR3 bases: TGTGCCAGCAGCCTGCTTAGGGGGCGCTCGGACACTGAAGCTTTCTTT.

The chain carries TRBV30 and TRBJ1-2; D may be TRBD1 (5 bases). Trimming removed 0 bases at V and 8 bases at J, with 16 bases between. The CDR3 has 14 amino acids. CDR1 and CDR2 from the germline V gene are GTSNPN and SVGIG (reference sequence). The CDR3 DNA reads as TGTGCCTGGAGTGTCGCTAGCGGGGGGTGGGGCTACACCTTC. Encoded protein: CAWSVASGGWGYTF. The variable domain in full, with the rest retrieved from reference TRBV30 and TRBJ1-2, is SQTIHQWPATLVQPVGSPLSLECTVEGTSNPNLYWYRQAAGRGLQLLFYSVGIGQISSEVPQNLSASRPQDRQFILSSKKLLLSDSGFYLCAWSVASGGWGYTFGSGTRLTVV.

This sequence joins TRBV25-1 and TRBJ2-7; 9 bases align to TRBD2. This CDR3 contains 15 residues. CDR1 and CDR2 from the germline V gene are MGHDK and SYGVNS. Unmatched junction bases numbered 7, after V lost 2 bases and J lost 5 bases. CDR3 loop: CASSEVGGRANEQYF. CDR3 coding DNA: TGTGCCAGCAGTGAAGTCGGCGGGAGGGCCAACGAGCAGTACTTC.

V gene TRBV6-1 combines with J gene TRBJ2-1, with 10 bases that match TRBD2. Germline trimming cut 5 bases from V and 4 bases from J; bases unmatched to any gene: 5. Germline CDR1 and CDR2: MNHNS and SASEGT. The CDR3 loop spans 15 amino acids. CDR3 residues: CASSTTSGAYNEQFF. The CDR3 nucleotides are TGTGCCAGCAGTACCACTAGCGGGGCGTACAATGAGCAGTTCTTC.

This chain uses TRBV20-1 with TRBJ2-1; 11 bases align to TRBD2. This CDR3 has 14 residues. Germline V lookup: CDR1 DFQATT, CDR2 SNEGSKA (reference sequence). Trimming removed 6 bases from V and 4 bases from J; junction bases left unmatched: 5. The CDR3 region is CSAKLAGAYNEQFF. As DNA, the CDR3 is TGCAGTGCAAAACTAGCGGGAGCTTACAATGAGCAGTTCTTC.